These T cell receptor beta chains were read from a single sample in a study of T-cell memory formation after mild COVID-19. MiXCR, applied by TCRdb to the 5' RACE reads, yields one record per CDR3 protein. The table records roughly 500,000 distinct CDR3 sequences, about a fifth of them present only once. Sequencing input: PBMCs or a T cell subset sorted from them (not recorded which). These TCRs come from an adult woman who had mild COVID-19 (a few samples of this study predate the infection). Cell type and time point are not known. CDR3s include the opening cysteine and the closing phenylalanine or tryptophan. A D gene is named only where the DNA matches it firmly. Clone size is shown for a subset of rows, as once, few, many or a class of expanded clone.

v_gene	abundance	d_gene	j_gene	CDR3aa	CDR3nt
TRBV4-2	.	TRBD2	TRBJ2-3	CASSQDRSGVTDTQYF	TGTGCCAGCAGCCAAGATAGGAGCGGGGTCACAGATACGCAGTATTTT
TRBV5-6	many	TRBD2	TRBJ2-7	CASSSGTSGSFSYEQYF	TGTGCCAGCAGTTCCGGGACTAGCGGGAGTTTCTCCTACGAGCAGTACTTC
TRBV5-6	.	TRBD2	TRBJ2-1	CASSRRLAGTYNEQFF	TGTGCCAGCAGCCGCCGACTAGCGGGTACCTACAATGAGCAGTTCTTC
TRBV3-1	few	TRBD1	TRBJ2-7	CASSHTGGGSYEQYF	TGTGCCAGCAGCCACACAGGGGGCGGCTCCTACGAGCAGTACTTC
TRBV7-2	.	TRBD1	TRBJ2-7	CASSSGQGISYEQYF	TGTGCCAGCAGCTCGGGACAGGGGATATCCTACGAGCAGTACTTC
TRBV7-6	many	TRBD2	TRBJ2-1	CASSSRTSGYNEQFF	TGTGCCAGCAGCTCCCGGACTAGCGGATACAATGAGCAGTTCTTC
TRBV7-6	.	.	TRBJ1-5	CASSLGAGSNQPQHF	TGTGCCAGCAGCTTAGGGGCCGGTAGCAATCAGCCCCAGCATTTT
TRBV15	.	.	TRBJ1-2	CATSRDHPATNYGYTF	TGTGCCACCAGCAGAGATCACCCAGCCACTAACTATGGCTACACCTTC
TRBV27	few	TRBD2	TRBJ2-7	CASSLKLAGGSSYEQYF	TGTGCCAGCAGTTTAAAACTAGCGGGGGGAAGCTCCTACGAGCAGTACTTC
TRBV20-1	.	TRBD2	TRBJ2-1	CSARDLTRTSGTNEQFF	TGCAGTGCTAGAGATCTTACCAGGACTAGCGGCACAAATGAGCAGTTCTTC
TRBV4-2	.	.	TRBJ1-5	CASSQDVADLYSNQPQHF	TGTGCCAGCAGCCAAGATGTCGCGGATCTCTATAGCAATCAGCCCCAGCATTTT
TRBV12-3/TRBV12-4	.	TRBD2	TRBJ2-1	CASSSTTSGGREQFF	TGTGCCAGCAGTTCAACGACTAGCGGGGGGCGTGAGCAGTTCTTC
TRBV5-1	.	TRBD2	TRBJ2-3	CASKLAGAADTQYF	TGCGCCAGCAAACTAGCGGGAGCGGCAGATACGCAGTATTTT
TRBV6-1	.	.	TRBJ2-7	CASSERRREQYF	TGTGCCAGCAGTGAAAGGAGGCGGGAGCAGTACTTC
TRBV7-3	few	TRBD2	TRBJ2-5	CASGAGGETQYF	TGTGCCAGCGGGGCGGGAGGAGAGACCCAGTACTTC
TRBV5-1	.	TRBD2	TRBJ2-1	CASSFYQREGAEQFF	TGCGCCAGCAGCTTCTACCAGCGGGAGGGGGCTGAGCAGTTCTTC
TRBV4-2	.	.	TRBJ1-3	CASGGGNTIYF	TGTGCCAGCGGCGGTGGAAACACCATATATTTT
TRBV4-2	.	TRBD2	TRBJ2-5	CASSQPGGREVETQYF	TGTGCCAGCAGCCAGCCGGGAGGTAGGGAGGTAGAGACCCAGTACTTC
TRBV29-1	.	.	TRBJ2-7	CSGRDFEGTEQYF	TGCAGCGGCCGGGACTTCGAAGGGACCGAGCAGTACTTC
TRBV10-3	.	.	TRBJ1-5	CATTGSVNQPQHF	TGTGCCACAACGGGCAGCGTCAATCAGCCCCAGCATTTT
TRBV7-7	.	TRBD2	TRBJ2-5	CASSVGSGSQETQYF	TGTGCCAGCAGCGTGGGGAGCGGGAGCCAAGAGACCCAGTACTTC
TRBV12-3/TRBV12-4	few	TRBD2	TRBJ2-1	CASTPKSLAGNNEQFF	TGTGCCAGCACTCCTAAATCGCTAGCGGGGAACAATGAGCAGTTCTTC
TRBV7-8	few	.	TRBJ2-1	CASSFMSSSYNEQFF	TGTGCCAGCAGCTTCATGTCTAGCTCCTACAATGAGCAGTTCTTC
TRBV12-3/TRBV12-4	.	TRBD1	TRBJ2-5	CASSGQGPETQYF	TGTGCCAGCAGCGGACAGGGGCCCGAGACCCAGTACTTC